This TCR beta chain was found in a study of OX40 agonist ivuxolimab in advanced cancers. Trimming cost V 6 bases and J 1 base; bases outside gene matches: 8. Per the germline V gene, CDR1 is SQVTM and CDR2 is ANQGSEA. The CDR3 length is 14 residues. Some clones are missing from TCRdb's copy, which holds only in-frame ones; the method was immunoSEQ multiplex PCR. Of tens of thousands of clones listed, 90% to 95% are singletons. The genes are TRBV29-1 and TRBJ2-7, with 8 bases that match TRBD1. The receptor comes from an adult with an advanced solid tumor such as melanoma, head and neck, liver or kidney cancer. The sequencing here drew on CD4+ or CD8+ T cells sorted from blood, taken in a trial of the OX40 agonist ivuxolimab. The CDR3 is CSVVGTGESYEQYF. The CDR3 region has the DNA TGCAGCGTCGTCGGGACAGGCGAATCCTACGAGCAGTACTTC.